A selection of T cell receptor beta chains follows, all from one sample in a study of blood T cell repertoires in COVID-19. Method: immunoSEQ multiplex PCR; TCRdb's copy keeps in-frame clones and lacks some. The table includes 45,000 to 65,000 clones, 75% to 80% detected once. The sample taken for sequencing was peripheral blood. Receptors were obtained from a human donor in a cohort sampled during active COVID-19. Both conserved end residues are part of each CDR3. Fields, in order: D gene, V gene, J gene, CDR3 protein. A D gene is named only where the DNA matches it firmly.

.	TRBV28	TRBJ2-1	CASSPAGANYNEQFF
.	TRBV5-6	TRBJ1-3	CASSLGQFYSGNTIYF
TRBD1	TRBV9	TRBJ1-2	CASSATGGSWYGYTF
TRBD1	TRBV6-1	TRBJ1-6	CASSVQHRGSSYNSPLHF
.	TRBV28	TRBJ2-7	CASSLSPGEQYF
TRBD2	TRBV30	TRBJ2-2	CAWSVRGGTGELFF
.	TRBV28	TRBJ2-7	CASTQSDSYEQYF
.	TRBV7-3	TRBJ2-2	CASSRQRANTGELFF
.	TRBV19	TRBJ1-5	CASSFTRDSNQPQHF
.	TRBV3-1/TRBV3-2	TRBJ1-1	CASSHRRAEAFF
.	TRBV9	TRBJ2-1	CASSEGSGLYNEQFF
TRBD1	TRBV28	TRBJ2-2	CASSKTGDTGELFF
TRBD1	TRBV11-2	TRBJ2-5	CASSPGTGGETQYF
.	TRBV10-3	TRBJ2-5	CAISVGSVRGETQYF
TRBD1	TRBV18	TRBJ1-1	CASSRNRGSTEAFF
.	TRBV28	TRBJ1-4	CASSLWGSPNEKLFF
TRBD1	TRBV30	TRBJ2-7	CAGKTGTGVWEQYF
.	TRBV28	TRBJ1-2	CASSSTADGQLWSSF
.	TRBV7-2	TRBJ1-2	CASSLARQVQAF
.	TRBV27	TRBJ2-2	CASTRPGDTGELFF
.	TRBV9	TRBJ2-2	CASSVWADQTGELFF
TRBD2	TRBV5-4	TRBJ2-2	CASSGGLAPGELFF
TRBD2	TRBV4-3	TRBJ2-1	CASSQDLGLAGGNEQFF
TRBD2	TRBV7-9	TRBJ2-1	CASSLGLAEYNEQFF
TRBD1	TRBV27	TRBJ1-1	CASRPDRASEAFF
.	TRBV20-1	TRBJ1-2	CSASLSDYGYTF
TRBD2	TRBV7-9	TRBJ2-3	CASSSTFSGGRTDTQYF
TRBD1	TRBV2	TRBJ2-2	CASSQDRTNTGELFF
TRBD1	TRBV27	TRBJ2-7	CASTKLGQGASYEQYF
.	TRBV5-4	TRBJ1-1	CASSTPQSGDTEAFF
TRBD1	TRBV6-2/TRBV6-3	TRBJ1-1	CASSYSSLGTGDTEAFF
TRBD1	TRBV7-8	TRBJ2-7	CASSLRRGQGDYEQYF
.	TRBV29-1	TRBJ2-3	CSGTVTSVVDTQYF
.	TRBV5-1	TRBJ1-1	CASSLEMRNTEAFF
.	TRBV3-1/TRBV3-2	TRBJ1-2	CASSQMRSIGYTF
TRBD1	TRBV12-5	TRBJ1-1	CASVQGVMNTEAFF
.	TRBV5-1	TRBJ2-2	CASSPNPGLTGGGELFF
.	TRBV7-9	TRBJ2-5	CASSVQGRETQYF
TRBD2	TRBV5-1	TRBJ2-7	CASSLAPSGGYEQYF
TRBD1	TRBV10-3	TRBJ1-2	CAIRGTAATNDGYTF
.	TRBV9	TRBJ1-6	CASSVADSKNSPLHF
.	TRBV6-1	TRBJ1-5	CASSESVEIAQPQHF
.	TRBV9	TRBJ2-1	CASSLRPGDEQFF
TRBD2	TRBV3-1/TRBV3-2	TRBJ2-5	CASSPTSDQETQYF